The source of this TCR beta chain is a study of PD-L1 blockade in urothelial cancer. Assay used: immunoSEQ multiplex PCR; TCRdb lists only in-frame clones, some missing. In the table there are roughly 63,000 clones, roughly 81% of which are singletons. Findings and limits, study-wide: Below-median pretreatment blood TCR clonality predicted better survival.

Germline-derived CDR1 and CDR2 are SEHNR and FQNEAQ (reference sequence). J was trimmed by 3 bases and V by 5 bases; bases with no gene match: 8. CDR3 size: 16 residues. This sample's time point: pretreatment peripheral blood. Patients in the study were battling locally advanced or metastatic urothelial carcinoma. This clone was detected once. Antigen: not known. The rearrangement joins TRBV7-9 to TRBJ2-5; 11 bases line up with TRBD2. The source was PBMCs, collected around atezolizumab (anti-PD-L1) treatment. The TCR originated in a man in his 70s with urothelial cancer. The CDR3 region has the DNA TGTGCCAGCAGCCGAAGCCGGGGACTAGCGGAAGAGACCCAGTACTTC. Its translation is CASSRSRGLAEETQYF.